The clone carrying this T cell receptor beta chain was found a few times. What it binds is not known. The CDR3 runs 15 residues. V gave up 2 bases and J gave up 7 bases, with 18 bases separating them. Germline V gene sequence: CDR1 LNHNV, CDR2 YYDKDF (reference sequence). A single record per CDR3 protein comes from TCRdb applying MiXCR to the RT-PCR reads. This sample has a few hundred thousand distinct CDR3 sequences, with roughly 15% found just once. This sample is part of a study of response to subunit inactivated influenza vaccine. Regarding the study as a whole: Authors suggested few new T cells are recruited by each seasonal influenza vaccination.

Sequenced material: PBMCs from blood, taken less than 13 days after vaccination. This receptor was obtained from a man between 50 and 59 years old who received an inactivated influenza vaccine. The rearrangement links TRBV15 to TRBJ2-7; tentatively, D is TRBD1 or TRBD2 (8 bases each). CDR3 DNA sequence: TGTGCCACCAGCAGAACCGACAGGGGACTAGGAGAGCAGTACTTC. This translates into CATSRTDRGLGEQYF.